This T cell receptor (beta chain) comes out of a study of cytomegalovirus exposure and HLA in healthy donors. This clone has a single count. The antigen is unknown. The V gene end was trimmed by 4 bases and the J gene end by 3 bases; junction bases not matched to a gene: 9. The length of the CDR3 is 17 residues. Germline assignment: CDR1 SGHDN and CDR2 FVKESK. The PCR made use of 60 Vbeta and 13 Jbeta primers. TCRdb's copy holds only in-frame clones and misses some; the assay was immunoSEQ multiplex PCR. This table has more than 150,000 clones, 76% appearing once. Study-wide points: Most CMV-associated TCR beta chains were later found to appear HLA-restricted. Later on, a genetic analysis was performed. It linked a missense variant in DCLRE1C with V- and J-gene trimming of TCR beta. Most TCR sequences were uncommon, yet certain public TCRs appeared in many donors.

The TCR was taken from a woman in her twenties or thirties in good health and CMV-seropositive. The chain employs TRBV14 and TRBJ2-2, with 9 bases matching TRBD2. Sequencing input: PBMCs. The CDR3 DNA reads as TGTGCCAGCAGCCCCCGGGGGATAGCGGGGGACACCGGGGAGCTGTTTTTT. It encodes CASSPRGIAGDTGELFF.